One sample yielded the 26 T cell receptor beta chains listed below, sequenced in a study of shared clonotypes between healthy human individuals. Some clones are missing from TCRdb's copy, which holds only in-frame ones; the method was immunoSEQ multiplex PCR. The sample has fewer than 550,000 clones, 75% to 80% seen once. The sample was PBMCs. These TCRs come from a middle-aged woman in good health. Some clones in this sample may be carry-over from other donors' samples.

This chain connects TRBV5-1 to TRBJ2-3; 9 nucleotides align to TRBD1. CDR1 is SGHRS, CDR2 YFSETQ, per germline. J gave up 3 bases and V 4 bases, and 9 bases lay outside the gene matches. This CDR3 region has 16 residues. CDR3 sequence (DNA): TGCGCCAGCAGCCAAAACACGGGACAGGGAACAGATACGCAGTATTTT. Translating it yields CASSQNTGQGTDTQYF.

V gene TRBV30 combines with J gene TRBJ2-5; no firm D call. CDR1 is GTSNPN and CDR2 is SVGIG in the germline V gene (reference sequence). Deletions cut 2 bases from V and 4 bases from J, with 11 bases between. There are 13 residues in the CDR3. CDR3 coding DNA: TGTGCCTGGAGTTCCGGCGTTGCAGAGACCCAGTACTTC. Translating it yields CAWSSGVAETQYF.

The chain is built from TRBV6-4 and TRBJ2-5; 7 bases match TRBD1. J lost 2 bases, V lost 3 bases, and 3 bases had no gene match. Per the germline V gene, CDR1 is MRHNA and CDR2 is SNTAGT. The length of the CDR3 is 14 residues. CDR3 in amino acids: CASSERGQQETQYF. For the CDR3, the DNA is TGTGCCAGCAGTGAAAGGGGACAGCAAGAGACCCAGTACTTC.

The chain employs TRBV15 and TRBJ2-4; 8 bases agree with TRBD2. Germline V lookup: CDR1 LNHNV, CDR2 YYDKDF (reference sequence). This CDR3 has 16 residues. The J segment lost 8 bases and the V segment lost 8 bases, leaving 17 bases of the junction unmatched. CDR3 DNA sequence: TGTGCCACCCGAAATCCGCTAGCGGGTAACTCGGACATTCAGTACTTC. Amino acid sequence: CATRNPLAGNSDIQYF.

The V gene is TRBV5-1, the J gene TRBJ2-1, with D hard to call. Per the germline V gene, CDR1 is SGHRS and CDR2 is YFSETQ. V was trimmed by 0 bases and J by 3 bases, leaving 4 bases between them. This CDR3 comprises 13 residues. CDR3 bases: TGCGCCAGCAGCTTGGTACACTACAATGAGCAGTTCTTC. Its protein product is CASSLVHYNEQFF.

The rearrangement links TRBV6-1 to TRBJ2-7; no clear D gene. The CDR3 has 12 amino acids. V gave up 7 bases and J gave up 3 bases, with 10 bases separating them. Germline V gene lookup returns CDR1 MNHNS and CDR2 SASEGT. In DNA, the CDR3 is TGTGCCAGCACCCAGGATCACTACGAGCAGTACTTC. This codes for CASTQDHYEQYF.

In this sample, this clone turned up a few times. The CDR3 here is CASSENVLRGANNTEAFF. The CDR3, as DNA: TGTGCCAGCAGTGAAAACGTCCTGCGGGGGGCGAATAACACTGAAGCTTTCTTT. The chain is built from TRBV25-1 and TRBJ1-1; possible D gene TRBD1, 6 bases. This CDR3 has 18 residues. Germline V gives CDR1 MGHDK, CDR2 SYGVNS. Trimming left V 2 bases short and J 2 bases short, with 21 bases between. The whole variable domain, remainder taken from reference TRBV25-1 and TRBJ1-1, is EADIYQTPRYLVIGTGKKITLECSQTMGHDKMYWYQQDPGMELHLIHYSYGVNSTEKGDLSSESTVSRIRTEHFPLTLESARPSHTSQYLCASSENVLRGANNTEAFFGQGTRLTVV.

This rearrangement joins TRBV5-4 to TRBJ2-1; 12 bases line up with TRBD2. V was pared by 2 bases and J by 9 bases, with 3 bases of the junction left unmatched. Germline V gene data show CDR1 as SGHNT and CDR2 as YYREEE (reference sequence). The CDR3 consists of 14 residues. CDR3 coding DNA: TGTGCCAGCAGCTTTTGGGGACTAGCGGGTGAGCAGTTCTTC. Its translation is CASSFWGLAGEQFF. The whole variable domain, remainder taken from reference TRBV5-4 and TRBJ2-1, is ETGVTQSPTHLIKTRGQQVTLRCSSQSGHNTVSWYQQALGQGPQFIFQYYREEENGRGNFPPRFSGLQFPNYSSELNVNALELDDSALYLCASSFWGLAGEQFFGPGTRLTVL.

Points on this clone: Mismatch with germline at one junction end may stem from a read error. The J gene is TRBJ2-7, the V gene TRBV2; D might be TRBD1 or TRBD2, each matching 6 bases. Germline CDR1 is SNHLY and CDR2 is FYNNEI. The CDR3 covers 14 residues. Here the CDR3 DNA reads TGTACCAGCAGTGAGGAGGGGGTCTCATACGAGCAGTACTTC. This codes for CTSSEEGVSYEQYF.

This clone showed up many times. The rearrangement uses TRBV5-5 and TRBJ2-2; 8 nucleotides match TRBD1. The CDR3 has 16 amino acids. Trimming removed 2 bases from V and 5 bases from J; junction bases left unmatched: 8. The germline CDR1 and CDR2 sequences are SGHKS and YYEKEE (reference sequence). The CDR3 spells CASSFGQGAVTGELFF. The CDR3 bases are TGTGCCAGCAGCTTTGGGCAGGGGGCAGTTACCGGGGAGCTGTTTTTT.

This sequence joins TRBV7-9 and TRBJ2-2; D possibly corresponds to TRBD2 (5 bases). Trimming removed 0 bases at V and 4 bases at J, with 9 bases between. Germline lookup yields CDR1 SEHNR and CDR2 FQNEAQ (reference sequence). This CDR3 spans 15 amino acids. The chain's CDR3 is CASSLAGVGTGELFF. Here the CDR3 DNA reads TGTGCCAGCAGCTTAGCGGGAGTGGGCACCGGGGAGCTGTTTTTT.

This sequence joins TRBV9 and TRBJ2-3; 10 bases align to TRBD2. The CDR3 has 14 amino acids. CDR1 is SGDLS, CDR2 YYNGEE, per germline. The junction had 4 bases not matched to a gene; V was cut back by 3 bases and J by 6 bases. CDR3 DNA: TGTGCCAGCAGCGCTAGCGGGAGTTTTGATACGCAGTATTTT. This sequence encodes CASSASGSFDTQYF.

V is TRBV19 and J is TRBJ2-3; D remains unclear. Trimming took off 5 bases at V and 4 bases at J, with 10 bases between the two ends. The germline gives CDR1 LNHDA, CDR2 SQIVND (reference sequence). The CDR3 spans 13 residues. The CDR3 nucleotides read TGTGCCAGTAGTGCAGCTCACCCAGATACGCAGTATTTT. This sequence encodes CASSAAHPDTQYF. Combining the CDR3 with reference TRBV19 and TRBJ2-3 gives the whole variable domain DGGITQSPKYLFRKEGQNVTLSCEQNLNHDAMYWYRQDPGQGLRLIYYSQIVNDFQKGDIAEGYSVSREKKESFPLTVTSAQKNPTAFYLCASSAAHPDTQYFGPGTRLTVL.

The chain carries TRBV7-9 and TRBJ1-3; the D gene is possibly TRBD1 (6 bases). Trimming took 3 bases from V and 3 from J, leaving 18 bases between them. The germline V gene encodes CDR1 SEHNR and CDR2 FQNEAQ (reference sequence). The length of the CDR3 is 17 residues. The CDR3 DNA reads as TGTGCCAGCAGCTTCGGAGCCGGGGGGCGGAATGGAAACACCATATATTTT. It translates to CASSFGAGGRNGNTIYF.

V is TRBV27 and J is TRBJ2-7; 7 bases are shared with TRBD2. The CDR3 runs 19 residues. The V gene's germline CDR1 is MNHEY and CDR2 SMNVEV (reference sequence). V lost 1 base, J lost 6 bases, and 21 bases stayed unmatched. In nucleotides, the CDR3 is TGTGCCAGCAGTTTATTTGGCCTAGCGGAGGTGGAGGGGACTCCCGAGCAGTACTTC. Its protein is CASSLFGLAEVEGTPEQYF.

This chain links TRBV5-5 with TRBJ1-5; 7 bases match TRBD1. CDR1 SGHKS and CDR2 YYEKEE come from the germline V gene (reference sequence). V lost 2 bases and J lost 6; bases outside the gene matches: 8. The CDR3 consists of 15 residues. CDR3 nucleotide sequence: TGTGCCAGCAGCTTCAGCCTGACAGGGATTCAGCCCCAGCATTTT. This gives the protein CASSFSLTGIQPQHF.

This clone showed up just a few times. This chain connects TRBV25-1 to TRBJ1-1, with D perhaps TRBD1 (5 bases). Germline CDR1 reads MGHDK; CDR2 reads SYGVNS. Trimming stripped 1 base from V and 6 bases from J, with 9 bases between. This CDR3 region has 13 residues. CDR3 nucleotides: TGTGCCAGCAGTGAATTCGGGGCCCCTGAAGCTTTCTTT. Its protein product is CASSEFGAPEAFF.

About this clone: Other nucleotide sequences from this sample produce the same CDR3. The rearrangement joins TRBV18 to TRBJ1-4, with 11 bases identical to TRBD1. There are 15 residues in the CDR3. V lost 3 bases to trimming and J lost 8 bases; unmatched junction nucleotides: 5. The germline V gene encodes CDR1 KGHSH and CDR2 LQKENI. This chain's CDR3 is CASSPPGQGGEKLFF. The CDR3 DNA sequence: TGTGCCAGCTCACCGCCGGGACAGGGGGGCGAAAAACTGTTTTTT.

V gene TRBV30 combines with J gene TRBJ1-3; 10 bases map to TRBD1. Germline V gives CDR1 GTSNPN, CDR2 SVGIG (reference sequence). V lost 1 base, J lost 5 bases, and 5 bases stayed unmatched. The CDR3 is made up of 15 amino acids. Here the CDR3 reads CAWSAAGQGRNTIYF. As DNA, the CDR3 is TGTGCCTGGAGTGCTGCGGGACAGGGGAGAAACACCATATATTTT.

The chain carries TRBV19 and TRBJ2-7; D possibly corresponds to TRBD2 (6 bases). This CDR3 has 14 residues. Germline loops: CDR1 LNHDA, CDR2 SQIVND (reference sequence). V was pared by 8 bases and J by 0 bases, with 14 bases between. The CDR3 reads CASRAAGSSYEQYF. The CDR3 region has the DNA TGTGCCAGTCGGGCCGCGGGAAGCTCCTACGAGCAGTACTTC. Based on the CDR3 plus reference TRBV19 and TRBJ2-7, the full variable domain is DGGITQSPKYLFRKEGQNVTLSCEQNLNHDAMYWYRQDPGQGLRLIYYSQIVNDFQKGDIAEGYSVSREKKESFPLTVTSAQKNPTAFYLCASRAAGSSYEQYFGPGTRLTVT.

This chain uses TRBV15 with TRBJ1-4; 7 bases fit TRBD1. The V gene end was trimmed by 2 bases and the J gene end by 5 bases; junction bases not matched to a gene: 5. The CDR3 spans 15 residues. Germline CDR1 LNHNV, CDR2 YYDKDF (reference sequence). In nucleotides, the CDR3 is TGTGCCACCAGCAGATCCAGGGGGGGAAATGAAAAACTGTTTTTT. It specifies CATSRSRGGNEKLFF. Supplemented by reference TRBV15 and TRBJ1-4, the full variable domain reads DAMVIQNPRYQVTQFGKPVTLSCSQTLNHNVMYWYQQKSSQAPKLLFHYYDKDFNNEADTPDNFQSRRPNTSFCFLDIRSPGLGDTAMYLCATSRSRGGNEKLFFGSGTQLSVL.

This clone appeared a few times. The CDR3 sequence is CASSVRSGSLNEQFF. CDR3 coding DNA: TGTGCCAGCAGTGTCCGTAGCGGGAGTTTGAATGAGCAGTTCTTC. V usage is TRBV6-5 and J usage is TRBJ2-1, with 9 positions matching TRBD2. The CDR3 is 15 amino acids. The V gene end was trimmed by 5 bases and the J gene end by 7 bases; junction bases not matched to a gene: 9. Looked up from germline, CDR1 is MNHEY and CDR2 is SVGAGI.

There are a few counts of this clone. The chain employs TRBV2 and TRBJ2-1, with 7 bases lining up with TRBD2. Per germline, CDR1 SNHLY and CDR2 FYNNEI. The CDR3 loop spans 15 amino acids. The junction had 6 bases not matched to a gene; V was cut back by 7 bases and J by 0 bases. This CDR3 reads CASKSGTNSYNEQFF. In DNA, the CDR3 is TGTGCCAGCAAATCCGGGACTAACTCCTACAATGAGCAGTTCTTC. The full variable domain, in which reference TRBV2 and TRBJ2-1 provide the parts outside the CDR3, is EPEVTQTPSHQVTQMGQEVILRCVPISNHLYFYWYRQILGQKVEFLVSFYNNEISEKSEIFDDQFSVERPDGSNFTLKIRSTKLEDSAMYFCASKSGTNSYNEQFFGPGTRLTVL.

This clone was detected once. An end of the junction does not agree with germline; a read error may underlie this. V and J are TRBV19 and TRBJ2-7; 8 bases are shared with TRBD1. The CDR3 is 14 residues long. CDR1 and CDR2 (germline): LNHDA, SQIVND (reference sequence). The CDR3 sequence is CASSVDRGVNEQYF. For the CDR3, the DNA is TGTGCCAGTAGTGTAGACAGGGGCGTCAACGAGCAGTACTTC.

This clone came up once. This rearrangement joins TRBV9 to TRBJ2-3; TRBD2 is a possible D gene (5 bases). V lost 2 bases and J lost 2, with 9 bases in between. The CDR3 has 14 residues. Germline V gene lookup returns CDR1 SGDLS and CDR2 YYNGEE. The chain's CDR3 is CASSVDYFTDTQYF. CDR3 DNA: TGTGCCAGCAGCGTCGACTATTTCACAGATACGCAGTATTTT.

The rearrangement joins TRBV7-9 to TRBJ2-2; no clear D gene. Germline V lookup: CDR1 SEHNR, CDR2 FQNEAQ (reference sequence). The CDR3 runs 12 residues. V was clipped by 1 base and J by 7 bases, with 4 bases between them. The CDR3, as DNA: TGTGCCAGCAGCTTAGAGATCGGGGAGCTGTTTTTT. Translated: CASSLEIGELFF. The full variable domain, in which reference TRBV7-9 and TRBJ2-2 provide the parts outside the CDR3, is DTGVSQNPRHKITKRGQNVTFRCDPISEHNRLYWYRQTLGQGPEFLTYFQNEAQLEKSRLLSDRFSAERPKGSFSTLEIQRTEQGDSAMYLCASSLEIGELFFGEGSRLTVL.